The present T cell receptor beta chain was sequenced within a study of shared clonotypes between healthy human individuals. Assay: immunoSEQ multiplex PCR; the TCRdb copy retains only in-frame clones and omits some. Among about 2.4 million clones, 85% to 95% were seen once, and the ten largest hold around 0.14%. This TCR was recovered from a young man in good health. The sequencing input was naive CD4+ T cells sorted from blood. Subset defined: CD45RA+ positively selected.

CDR3 sequence reads: CASSLSPSATEAFF. CDR3 DNA: TGTGCCAGCAGCTTATCTCCGAGCGCCACTGAAGCTTTCTTT. The chain links TRBV11-2 to TRBJ1-1; D gene uncertain. CDR1 is SGHAT and CDR2 is FQNNGV in the germline V gene. The V and J ends lost 2 bases and 4 bases respectively, with 11 bases between them. This CDR3 comprises 14 residues.